One sample yielded the 23 T cell receptor beta chains listed below, sequenced in a study of control samples from healthy donors and cancer patients. TCRdb's copy holds only in-frame clones and misses some; the assay was immunoSEQ multiplex PCR. The repertoire holds 90,000 to 100,000 clones, with about 88% as singletons. Sequencing was done on a sample of PBMCs. The receptors were sampled from a man between 65 and 85 years old with lung cancer.

This rearrangement joins TRBV5-6 to TRBJ2-7; no definite D call. This CDR3 comprises 15 residues. The germline gives CDR1 SGHDT, CDR2 YYEEEE. V lost 2 bases, J lost 11 bases, and 23 bases lay in between. CDR3 coding DNA: TGTGCCAGCAGCTTCCAGGCCCCTTTGGGCCAGAGCAAGTACTTC. Encoded protein: CASSFQAPLGQSKYF.

The rearrangement joins TRBV5-1 to TRBJ2-3; D may be TRBD1 or TRBD2 (5 bases each). This CDR3 has 16 amino acids. The ends were cut back, 2 bases at V and 0 bases at J, with 13 bases in the middle. Germline loops: CDR1 SGHRS, CDR2 YFSETQ. This CDR3 reads CASSFVGTSSTDTQYF. The CDR3 DNA sequence: TGCGCCAGCAGCTTCGTGGGGACCTCTAGCACAGATACGCAGTATTTT. The variable domain in full, completed from reference TRBV5-1 and TRBJ2-3, reads KAGVTQTPRYLIKTRGQQVTLSCSPISGHRSVSWYQQTPGQGLQFLFEYFSETQRNKGNFPGRFSGRQFSNSRSEMNVSTLELGDSALYLCASSFVGTSSTDTQYFGPGTRLTVL.

The V and J genes are TRBV12-3 or TRBV12-4 and TRBJ1-3; D remains ambiguous. V lost 11 bases to trimming and J lost 0 bases, with 8 bases between them. CDR3 length equals 12 residues. DNA of the CDR3: TGTGCCGTCCAGATCTCTGGAAACACCATATATTTT. The encoded protein is CAVQISGNTIYF.

The chain links TRBV19 to TRBJ1-5; 9 nucleotides match TRBD1. The CDR3 contains 16 residues. Germline V lookup: CDR1 LNHDA, CDR2 SQIVND (reference sequence). J lost 1 base, V lost 1 base, and 2 bases had no gene match. The CDR3 bases are TGTGCCAGTAGTATAGTTGGGACAGGGAGCAATCAGCCCCAGCATTTT. It specifies CASSIVGTGSNQPQHF.

This rearrangement joins TRBV5-1 to TRBJ2-2; D is perhaps TRBD1 (5 bases). From germline, CDR1 is SGHRS and CDR2 YFSETQ. This CDR3 has 15 residues. Trimming took 3 bases from V and 1 from J, leaving 10 bases between them. CDR3: CASSSDILNTGELFF. As DNA, the CDR3 is TGCGCCAGCAGCTCGGACATTTTGAACACCGGGGAGCTGTTTTTT.

The chain recombines TRBV7-2 with TRBJ1-2; D unresolved. This CDR3 has 15 residues. The germline V gene encodes CDR1 SGHTA and CDR2 FQGNSA. V shed 6 bases and J shed 7 bases, with 21 bases lying between them. CDR3 DNA sequence: TGTGCCAGCAGTTTTATCTCCGGGTCGCAATTTGGCTACACCTTC. This translates into CASSFISGSQFGYTF. The whole variable domain, filled in from reference TRBV7-2 and TRBJ1-2, reads GAGVSQSPSNKVTEKGKDVELRCDPISGHTALYWYRQSLGQGLEFLIYFQGNSAPDKSGLPSDRFSAERTGGSVSTLTIQRTQQEDSAVYLCASSFISGSQFGYTFGSGTRLTVV.

The chain couples TRBV5-6 to TRBJ1-1, with 8 bases lining up with TRBD1. V shed 4 bases, J shed 2 bases, and the junction held 7 bases outside the gene matches. Looked up from germline, CDR1 is SGHDT and CDR2 is YYEEEE. This CDR3 is 15 amino acids long. CDR3 loop: CASSRRDRSNTEAFF. The CDR3 DNA reads TGTGCCAGCAGCAGAAGGGACAGGAGCAACACTGAAGCTTTCTTT.

This clone was seen just once. The J gene is TRBJ2-2, the V gene TRBV10-3; D is uncertain. CDR1 and CDR2 (germline): ENHRY, SYGVKD. This CDR3 has 16 residues. Trimming stripped 6 bases from V and 1 base from J, with 15 bases between. This chain's CDR3 is CAISNPDTLNTGELFF. The CDR3 DNA is TGTGCCATCAGCAATCCAGATACACTGAACACCGGGGAGCTGTTTTTT.

This rearrangement joins TRBV5-8 to TRBJ2-5, with TRBD1 matching over 9 bases. With V trimmed by 4 bases and J by 11 bases, 9 bases remained unmatched. Germline CDR1 is SGHTS and CDR2 is YDEGEE. The CDR3 has 13 amino acids. CDR3 loop: CASSLWTGDEQYF. The CDR3 nucleotides are TGTGCCAGCAGCCTATGGACAGGGGATGAGCAGTACTTC.

This clone is deemed medium-sized (0.01 to 0.1%). This chain uses TRBV7-3 with TRBJ2-1; D is perhaps TRBD2 (6 bases). This CDR3 has 13 residues. Germline CDR1 reads SGHTA; CDR2 reads FQGTGA. V was cut by 3 bases and J by 8 bases, with 11 bases left in between. In DNA, the CDR3 is TGTGCCAGCAGCTTGACCGGGGGTTATGAGCAGTTCTTC. Translation gives CASSLTGGYEQFF.

The J gene is TRBJ1-2, the V gene TRBV30, with 7 nucleotides matching TRBD1. The CDR3 totals 12 residues. V was pared by 3 bases and J by 4 bases, with 2 bases of the junction left unmatched. Germline values: CDR1 GTSNPN, CDR2 SVGIG (reference sequence). CDR3 sequence: CAWRGGFYGYTF. For the CDR3, the DNA is TGTGCCTGGAGAGGGGGCTTCTATGGCTACACCTTC.

This clone was seen a few times. J is TRBJ2-2 and V is TRBV9; D uncertain. CDR1 and CDR2 from the germline V gene are SGDLS and YYNGEE. This CDR3 is 15 amino acids long. V was pared by 4 bases and J by 6 bases, with 16 bases between. The DNA of the CDR3 is TGTGCCAGCAGCCCCCGGTCCTCCAAACCCGGGGAGCTGTTTTTT. Translated: CASSPRSSKPGELFF. The full variable domain, its missing parts supplied by reference TRBV9 and TRBJ2-2, is DSGVTQTPKHLITATGQRVTLRCSPRSGDLSVYWYQQSLDQGLQFLIQYYNGEERAKGNILERFSAQQFPDLHSELNLSSLELGDSALYFCASSPRSSKPGELFFGEGSRLTVL.

V and J are TRBV9 and TRBJ1-2, with D possibly being TRBD1 (5 bases). The V gene's germline CDR1 is SGDLS and CDR2 YYNGEE. With 2 bases removed from V and 11 bases from J, the gap between germline ends came to 16 bases. This CDR3 contains 13 residues. CDR3 DNA sequence: TGTGCCAGCAGCGTGACAGCCTTCAATTATTACACCTTC. Translation gives CASSVTAFNYYTF.

This clone was detected once. V is TRBV6-2 or TRBV6-3 and J is TRBJ2-3; TRBD2 matches at 12 bases. The CDR3 sequence is 19 residues long. Germline lookup yields CDR1 MNHEY and CDR2 SVGEGT. V lost 2 bases to trimming and J lost 3 bases; unmatched junction nucleotides: 12. CDR3: CASSYPTASGGATTDTQYF. CDR3 DNA sequence: TGTGCCAGCAGTTACCCGACTGCTAGCGGGGGGGCCACTACAGATACGCAGTATTTT.

This chain connects TRBV19 to TRBJ2-1, with 7 positions matching TRBD2. Trimming removed 6 bases from V and 4 bases from J; junction bases left unmatched: 9. The CDR3 consists of 15 residues. CDR1 LNHDA and CDR2 SQIVND come from the germline V gene (reference sequence). The CDR3 protein is CASSAPQRGYNEQFF. The CDR3 DNA reads as TGTGCCAGTAGCGCCCCACAGCGGGGTTACAATGAGCAGTTCTTC.

The chain couples TRBV7-9 to TRBJ1-5; D possibly corresponds to TRBD1 (6 bases). Between the trimmed V and J ends, which lost 5 bases and 3 bases, there was a span of 11 bases. This CDR3 has 14 amino acids. Looked up from germline, CDR1 is SEHNR and CDR2 is FQNEAQ (reference sequence). The CDR3 nucleotides read TGTGCCAGCAGCGTCGGACAGAACAATCAGCCCCAGCATTTT. Amino acid sequence: CASSVGQNNQPQHF.

The rearrangement joins TRBV7-9 to TRBJ2-1, with 7 bases identical to TRBD1. V lost 0 bases to trimming and J lost 8 bases; unmatched junction nucleotides: 1. The length of the CDR3 is 13 residues. Looked up from germline, CDR1 is SEHNR and CDR2 is FQNEAQ (reference sequence). This chain's CDR3 is CASSLARGHEQFF. CDR3 DNA: TGTGCCAGCAGCTTAGCTAGGGGGCATGAGCAGTTCTTC.

This rearrangement joins TRBV18 to TRBJ2-7; 10 bases fit TRBD2. J lost 0 bases, V lost 1 base, and 9 bases had no gene match. The CDR3 sequence is 18 residues long. Looked up from germline, CDR1 is KGHSH and CDR2 is LQKENI. The CDR3 is CASSPHRLAGPSSYEQYF. CDR3 sequence (DNA): TGTGCCAGCTCACCACATAGACTAGCGGGTCCGAGCTCCTACGAGCAGTACTTC.

The chain joins TRBV6-5 to TRBJ1-2, with D tentatively TRBD1 (5 bases). The CDR3 spans 13 residues. Trimming cost V 6 bases and J 6 bases, with 14 bases left between them. The germline CDR1 and CDR2 sequences are MNHEY and SVGAGI. CDR3 region: CASSLGPRDGYTF. The CDR3 DNA reads TGTGCCAGCAGCCTGGGACCAAGAGATGGCTACACCTTC.

The V and J genes are TRBV28 and TRBJ2-7; 9 nucleotides align to TRBD1. The V segment lost 6 bases and the J segment 6 bases; nucleotides outside the gene matches: 12. The CDR3 is made up of 15 amino acids. Germline CDR1 reads MDHEN; CDR2 reads SYDVKM. The CDR3 nucleotides read TGTGCCAGCAGGCCTCCGGGACAGGGAAACCGCGAGCAGTACTTC. Translation: CASRPPGQGNREQYF.

The chain recombines TRBV18 with TRBJ2-1, with D uncertain. V lost 3 bases to trimming and J lost 5 bases, with 11 bases between them. The germline V gene encodes CDR1 KGHSH and CDR2 LQKENI. The CDR3 loop spans 14 amino acids. As DNA, the CDR3 is TGTGCCAGCTCACCTTCCGGGCCAAACAATGAGCAGTTCTTC. Translation: CASSPSGPNNEQFF.

This clone was seen just once. The gene calls are TRBV28 and TRBJ2-3; the D call may be TRBD1 or TRBD2 (5 bases each). The germline gives CDR1 MDHEN, CDR2 SYDVKM. Trimming removed 5 bases at V and 0 bases at J, with 12 bases between. The CDR3 runs to 15 residues. CDR3 nucleotide sequence: TGTGCCAGCAGTCTGCCGGGACGGAGCACAGATACGCAGTATTTT. It is translated as CASSLPGRSTDTQYF. The full variable domain, with the rest looked up from reference TRBV28 and TRBJ2-3, is DVKVTQSSRYLVKRTGEKVFLECVQDMDHENMFWYRQDPGLGLRLIYFSYDVKMKEKGDIPEGYSVSREKKERFSLILESASTNQTSMYLCASSLPGRSTDTQYFGPGTRLTVL.

This chain joins TRBV28 and TRBJ1-2, with TRBD1 as a possible D gene (6 bases). Trimming took 6 bases from V and 2 from J, leaving 10 bases between them. The CDR3 loop spans 13 amino acids. Looked up from germline, CDR1 is MDHEN and CDR2 is SYDVKM. As DNA, the CDR3 is TGTGCCAGCAGCCAGGACAGCAACTATGGCTACACCTTC. Amino acids: CASSQDSNYGYTF.